The 10 T cell receptor beta chains below were found in one sample sequenced in a study of shared clonotypes between healthy human individuals. Sequencing was performed with immunoSEQ multiplex PCR; in TCRdb, only in-frame clones are kept and a portion is missing. The table has approximately 2.3 million clones, approximately 95% seen once. Sequencing was performed on naive CD4+ T cells from PBMCs. Subset specified: CD45RA+ positively selected. The origin of the receptors is a young man in good health. Some clones in this sample may be carry-over from other donors' samples.

Only a few counts were recorded for this clone. This chain joins TRBV30 and TRBJ1-1, with no clear D. Trimming removed 1 base at V and 11 bases at J, with 11 bases between. Germline-derived CDR1 and CDR2 are GTSNPN and SVGIG (reference sequence). The CDR3 totals 11 residues. CDR3 bases: TGTGCCTGGAGTGCTCCTTTATTGGCTTTCTTT. Protein: CAWSAPLLAFF. Complete variable domain (other parts from reference TRBV30 and TRBJ1-1): SQTIHQWPATLVQPVGSPLSLECTVEGTSNPNLYWYRQAAGRGLQLLFYSVGIGQISSEVPQNLSASRPQDRQFILSSKKLLLSDSGFYLCAWSAPLLAFFGQGTRLTVV.

About this clone: In the same sample, other DNA sequences code for this CDR3. The J gene is TRBJ1-5, the V gene TRBV5-1, with TRBD1 matching 9 bases. The CDR3 has 14 residues. CDR1 is SGHRS, CDR2 YFSETQ, per germline. J was trimmed by 7 bases and V by 4 bases; bases with no gene match: 6. CDR3 DNA: TGCGCCAGCAGCCTGGACAGGGGAGGCCAGCCCCAGCATTTT. Translating it yields CASSLDRGGQPQHF.

This clone was observed a single time. V usage is TRBV18 and J usage is TRBJ1-2; 7 nucleotides agree with TRBD1. This CDR3 contains 15 residues. Germline CDR1 and CDR2: KGHSH and LQKENI. V shed 3 bases and J 4 bases; nucleotides not matched to a gene: 8. In DNA, the CDR3 is TGTGCCAGCTCACCCGCCCCCCAGGGGGGCTATGGCTACACCTTC. Translating gives CASSPAPQGGYGYTF.

This chain joins TRBV27 and TRBJ2-7; weak D call: TRBD2 (6 bases). V lost 6 bases, J lost 6 bases, and 18 bases lay in between. Per germline, CDR1 MNHEY and CDR2 SMNVEV (reference sequence). This CDR3 has 14 residues. CDR3 sequence (DNA): TGTGCCAGCAGGGACTCCGGGACTCCCCGCGAGCAGTACTTC. Translating it yields CASRDSGTPREQYF.

This CDR3 is CASSAGTVALDEQYF. The CDR3, as DNA: TGTGCCAGCAGCGCGGGGACAGTGGCCTTAGACGAGCAGTACTTC. The rearrangement uses TRBV9 and TRBJ2-7; the match to TRBD1 covers 7 bases. The CDR3 has 15 residues. Germline V gene sequence: CDR1 SGDLS, CDR2 YYNGEE. V dropped 3 bases and J dropped 5; count of bases not matched to a gene: 11. Full variable domain (missing parts from reference TRBV9 and TRBJ2-7): DSGVTQTPKHLITATGQRVTLRCSPRSGDLSVYWYQQSLDQGLQFLIQYYNGEERAKGNILERFSAQQFPDLHSELNLSSLELGDSALYFCASSAGTVALDEQYFGPGTRLTVT.

The chain joins TRBV7-9 to TRBJ2-7; D gene uncertain. The CDR3 is 13 residues long. Trimming cost V 1 base and J 4 bases, with 8 bases left between them. CDR1 SEHNR and CDR2 FQNEAQ come from the germline V gene (reference sequence). CDR3 in DNA: TGTGCCAGCAGCTTAGGGGCTGGGTACGAGCAGTACTTC. Amino acid sequence: CASSLGAGYEQYF. Looking up the rest from reference TRBV7-9 and TRBJ2-7 gives the full variable domain: DTGVSQNPRHKITKRGQNVTFRCDPISEHNRLYWYRQTLGQGPEFLTYFQNEAQLEKSRLLSDRFSAERPKGSFSTLEIQRTEQGDSAMYLCASSLGAGYEQYFGPGTRLTVT.

Concerning this clone itself: This specimen includes other DNA sequences encoding the same CDR3. The chain joins TRBV4-2 to TRBJ2-1; TRBD2 agrees at 7 bases. CDR3 length equals 16 residues. Germline CDR1 LGHNA, CDR2 YNFKEQ. V was pared by 0 bases and J by 3 bases, with 5 bases of the junction left unmatched. The CDR3 sequence: CASSQDRERGYNEQFF. In DNA form, the CDR3 reads TGTGCCAGCAGCCAAGATCGCGAGCGGGGCTACAATGAGCAGTTCTTC.

With respect to this clone: This CDR3 is also generated by other DNA sequences in the sample. This CDR3 reads CASSIPGSETQYF. The CDR3 DNA reads as TGTGCCAGTAGTATACCAGGGTCGGAGACCCAGTACTTC. V gene TRBV19 combines with J gene TRBJ2-5; maybe TRBD1 (5 bases). The V gene lost 2 bases and the J gene lost 5 bases, with 9 bases spanning the gap. Germline V gene data show CDR1 as LNHDA and CDR2 as SQIVND (reference sequence). The CDR3 spans 13 residues.

This clone was picked up a small number of times. The chain is built from TRBV9 and TRBJ1-1, with D possibly TRBD1 on 5 matching bases. The V gene lost 0 bases and the J gene lost 4 bases, with 13 bases spanning the gap. Per germline, CDR1 SGDLS and CDR2 YYNGEE. The CDR3 has 15 residues. Here the CDR3 reads CASSVDWGGSTEAFF. The CDR3 DNA reads TGTGCCAGCAGCGTAGATTGGGGCGGATCCACTGAAGCTTTCTTT.

The chain links TRBV6-5 to TRBJ2-7; D gene uncertain. The germline V and J ends were trimmed by 6 bases and 3 bases, with 18 bases remaining between them. The germline V gene encodes CDR1 MNHEY and CDR2 SVGAGI. The CDR3 length is 15 residues. The CDR3 sequence: CASSKEDFGIYEQYF. DNA of the CDR3: TGTGCCAGCAGCAAGGAAGACTTTGGTATCTACGAGCAGTACTTC.